This T cell receptor (beta chain) is from a study of CD8 T cells in ankylosing spondylitis. The sample holds a few counts of this clonotype. MiXCR was run by TCRdb on the 5' RACE reads, yielding one entry per CDR3 protein. The table records some 140,000 distinct CDR3 sequences, 7% to 8% of them present only once. Germline-derived CDR1 and CDR2 are LGHNA and YNFKEQ. V lost 4 bases and J 4 bases, leaving 17 bases between the germline ends. The CDR3 runs 15 residues. The receptor was isolated from a female donor with ankylosing spondylitis or in good health (not recorded which). V gene TRBV4-2 combines with J gene TRBJ2-7, with D possibly matching TRBD2 (5 bases). Sequenced: blood, either unsorted or a sorted T cell fraction (not recorded which). The CDR3 protein is CASSPSVARTYEQYF. The CDR3 nucleotides read TGTGCCAGCAGCCCGTCCGTAGCGCGAACTTACGAGCAGTACTTC.